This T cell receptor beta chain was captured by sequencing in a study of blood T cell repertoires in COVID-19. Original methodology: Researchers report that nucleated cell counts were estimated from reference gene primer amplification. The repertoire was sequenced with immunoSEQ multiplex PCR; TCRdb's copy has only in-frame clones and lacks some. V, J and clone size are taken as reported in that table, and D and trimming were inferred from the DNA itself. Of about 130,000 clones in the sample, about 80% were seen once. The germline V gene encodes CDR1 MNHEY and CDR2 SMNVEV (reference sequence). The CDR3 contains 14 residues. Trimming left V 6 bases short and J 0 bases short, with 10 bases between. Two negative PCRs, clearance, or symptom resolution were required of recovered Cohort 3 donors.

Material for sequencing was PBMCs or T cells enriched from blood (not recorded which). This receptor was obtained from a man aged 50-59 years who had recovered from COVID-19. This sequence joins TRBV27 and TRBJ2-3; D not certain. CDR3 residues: CASSVLTSTDTQYF. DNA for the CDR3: TGTGCCAGCAGCGTCCTGACAAGCACAGATACGCAGTATTTT.